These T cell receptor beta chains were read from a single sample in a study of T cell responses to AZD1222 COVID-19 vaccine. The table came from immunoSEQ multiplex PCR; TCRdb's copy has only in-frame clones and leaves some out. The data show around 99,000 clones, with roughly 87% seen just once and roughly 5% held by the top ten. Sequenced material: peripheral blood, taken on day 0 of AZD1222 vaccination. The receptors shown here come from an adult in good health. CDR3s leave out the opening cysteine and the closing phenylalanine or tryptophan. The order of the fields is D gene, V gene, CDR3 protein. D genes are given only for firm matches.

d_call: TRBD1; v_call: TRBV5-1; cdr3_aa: ASSQTGGTDTQY
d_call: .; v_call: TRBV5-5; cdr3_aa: ASSPTGIFNQPQH
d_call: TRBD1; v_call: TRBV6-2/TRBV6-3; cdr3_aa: ASSYLGQFEAF
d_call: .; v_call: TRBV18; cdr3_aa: ASSPNQELYEQY
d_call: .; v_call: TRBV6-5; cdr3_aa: ASSSGSSTDTQY
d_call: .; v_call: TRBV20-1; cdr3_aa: SASTQFNEQY
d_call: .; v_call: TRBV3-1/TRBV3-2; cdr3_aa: ASSQGAYQYGYT
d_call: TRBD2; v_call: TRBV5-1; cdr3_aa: ASSSTFPGLAAGELF
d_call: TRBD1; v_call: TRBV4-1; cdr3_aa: ASSQVSGGRNYGYT
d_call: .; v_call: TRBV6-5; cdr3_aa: ASSNKETYEQY
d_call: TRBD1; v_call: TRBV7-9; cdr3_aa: ASSLGQGLYEQY
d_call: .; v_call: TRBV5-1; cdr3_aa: ASSFSSGDTGELF
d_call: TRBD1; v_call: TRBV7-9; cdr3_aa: ASSLGAGTGNQPQH
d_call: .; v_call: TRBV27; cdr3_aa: ASSYGDSYEQY